These 25 T cell receptor beta chains were all obtained from the same sample, sequenced in a study of blood T cells in healthy people across ages. Alongside a J-beta primer mix, a sample-barcoded 5' primer served in a second PCR lasting about 6 to 12 cycles. TCRdb ran MiXCR on the 5' RACE reads and lists one entry per CDR3 protein. This sample has 650,000 to 800,000 distinct CDR3 sequences, with 44% found just once. Specimen: blood. These receptor sequences come from a man in his sixties in good health.

This chain joins TRBV12-3 or TRBV12-4 and TRBJ2-1; no reliable D call. V was shortened by 7 bases and J by 9 bases, with 10 bases between the two germline ends. CDR3 length equals 11 residues. CDR3 in amino acids: CASTKVSEQFF. The CDR3 DNA is TGTGCCAGCACTAAAGTGTCTGAGCAGTTCTTC.

J is TRBJ2-1 and V is TRBV24-1; the match to TRBD1 covers 8 bases. Germline V gene sequence: CDR1 KGHDR, CDR2 SFDVKD. The junction had 6 bases not matched to a gene; V was cut back by 3 bases and J by 6 bases. The CDR3 has 15 residues. CDR3 sequence: CATSDPSTGVNEQFF. The CDR3 coding sequence is TGTGCCACCAGTGATCCATCGACAGGGGTCAATGAGCAGTTCTTC.

The chain recombines TRBV29-1 with TRBJ2-1; 10 bases are shared with TRBD1. The CDR3 contains 15 residues. After removal of 6 bases from V and 10 bases from J, the junction contained 15 bases not matched to a gene. Germline CDR1 is SQVTM and CDR2 is ANQGSEA. The CDR3 is CSVAGGTGVPYEQFF. The CDR3, as DNA: TGCAGCGTCGCCGGCGGGACAGGGGTGCCCTACGAGCAGTTCTTC.

In its sample, this clonotype was seen a few times. This sequence joins TRBV7-2 and TRBJ2-2; D remains ambiguous. From germline, CDR1 is SGHTA and CDR2 FQGNSA. The CDR3 runs 18 residues. Trimming stripped 0 bases from V and 2 bases from J, with 16 bases between. This CDR3 is CASSLAFNGPFNTGELFF. CDR3 bases: TGTGCCAGCAGCTTAGCTTTTAATGGACCTTTTAACACCGGGGAGCTGTTTTTT.

This clonotype was counted a single time. This chain uses TRBV7-9 with TRBJ1-2; TRBD1 is a possible D gene (6 bases). V was shortened by 1 base and J by 3 bases, with 9 bases between the two germline ends. Germline V gene sequence: CDR1 SEHNR, CDR2 FQNEAQ (reference sequence). CDR3 length: 14 residues. CDR3 sequence: CASSLDGGDYGYTF. DNA of the CDR3: TGTGCCAGCAGCTTAGACGGGGGCGACTATGGCTACACCTTC.

The chain is built from TRBV6-6 and TRBJ2-2; D is possibly TRBD1 (6 bases). Trimming cost V 6 bases and J 5 bases, with 10 bases left between them. The germline CDR1 and CDR2 sequences are MNHNY and SVGAGI (reference sequence). The CDR3 length is 13 residues. Here the CDR3 reads CASSRTETGELFF. The CDR3 nucleotides read TGTGCCAGCAGCCGGACAGAAACCGGGGAGCTGTTTTTT.

This clonotype was seen only a few times. The chain is built from TRBV5-5 and TRBJ1-2, with D unclear. The CDR3 consists of 15 residues. Germline values: CDR1 SGHKS, CDR2 YYEKEE (reference sequence). Between the trimmed V and J ends, which lost 4 bases and 0 bases, there was a span of 13 bases. CDR3 DNA sequence: TGTGCCAGCAGCCCCGACCCAAAAGCTAACTATGGCTACACCTTC. It specifies CASSPDPKANYGYTF.

The chain links TRBV4-3 to TRBJ2-7; 11 nucleotides align to TRBD2. In germline, CDR1 is LGHNA, CDR2 YSLEER. V gave up 3 bases and J gave up 2 bases; unmatched junction bases: 6. The CDR3 is 16 residues long. The CDR3 DNA follows: TGCGCCAGCAGCCAGGATTCTAGCGGGGGGCCCTACGAGCAGTACTTC. Amino acid sequence: CASSQDSSGGPYEQYF.

V and J are TRBV4-3 and TRBJ1-2, with D unresolved. The CDR3 sequence is 15 residues long. Germline V gene lookup returns CDR1 LGHNA and CDR2 YSLEER. Trimming took 4 bases from V and 1 from J, leaving 13 bases between them. CDR3 bases: TGCGCCAGCAGCCCGAGGACCTCTGGTAACTATGGCTACACCTTC. Its translation: CASSPRTSGNYGYTF.

This clonotype was seen more than once but under ten times. The CDR3, as DNA: TGCAGTGCTAGTAGATCACAGGGCGCAAGCCCCTACGAGCAGTACTTC. This translates into CSASRSQGASPYEQYF. This rearrangement joins TRBV20-1 to TRBJ2-7; weak D call: TRBD1 (6 bases). CDR3 length: 16 amino acids. V was trimmed by 3 bases and J by 2 bases, leaving 20 bases between them. Germline V CDR1 and CDR2: DFQATT, SNEGSKA (reference sequence).

The CDR3 DNA reads TGTGCCAGCAGCGCGCCCGGGACTAGCCCGTACAATGAGCAGTTCTTC. Its translation: CASSAPGTSPYNEQFF. The chain uses TRBV11-2 and TRBJ2-1; 9 bases fit TRBD2. The CDR3 loop spans 16 amino acids. Germline V gene lookup returns CDR1 SGHAT and CDR2 FQNNGV. The J segment lost 4 bases and the V segment lost 5 bases, leaving 9 bases of the junction unmatched.

The rearrangement uses TRBV5-1 and TRBJ2-7; no reliable D call. Trimming pared 0 bases from V and 6 bases from J, leaving 10 bases between. The CDR3 has 13 amino acids. Germline V gives CDR1 SGHRS, CDR2 YFSETQ. The CDR3 sequence is CASSLEAAGEQYF. DNA for the CDR3: TGCGCCAGCAGCTTGGAGGCAGCCGGCGAGCAGTACTTC.

In this sample, this clonotype turned up a few times. The chain employs TRBV7-2 and TRBJ2-5; unclear D gene. V was trimmed by 2 bases and J by 3 bases, leaving 16 bases between them. Looked up from germline, CDR1 is SGHTA and CDR2 is FQGNSA. This CDR3 has 16 residues. CDR3 nucleotide sequence: TGTGCCAGCAGCTTAAGGGTCAGGATGAATAAAGAGACCCAGTACTTC. Amino acid sequence: CASSLRVRMNKETQYF.

This clonotype was detected a few times. This chain links TRBV7-9 with TRBJ2-7; D ambiguous. Trimming took 3 bases from V and 1 from J, leaving 7 bases between them. The length of the CDR3 is 13 residues. Germline values: CDR1 SEHNR, CDR2 FQNEAQ (reference sequence). Written as DNA, the CDR3 is TGTGCCAGCAGCTTCCCGCAATCCTACGAGCAGTACTTC. Protein product: CASSFPQSYEQYF.

As regards this clonotype: The junction departs from germline at one end; a sequencing error may be responsible. The chain uses TRBV7-2 and TRBJ2-6, with D perhaps TRBD1 (6 bases). Germline V gene data show CDR1 as SGHTA and CDR2 as FQGNSA. The CDR3 sequence is 15 residues long. The CDR3 sequence: CASSRQLSGADVLTF. The CDR3 DNA is TGTGCCAGCAGCCGCCAGCTCTCAGGGGCCGACGTCCTGACTTTC.

This clonotype was detected once. This chain joins TRBV6-6 and TRBJ2-1; 10 nucleotides agree with TRBD1. CDR1 is MNHNY, CDR2 SVGAGI, per germline (reference sequence). This CDR3 comprises 14 residues. With V trimmed by 7 bases and J by 7 bases, 7 bases remained unmatched. Here the CDR3 DNA reads TGTGCCAGCACCGCCGGGACAGGGGTAAATGAGCAGTTCTTC. This sequence encodes CASTAGTGVNEQFF.

The V gene is TRBV20-1, the J gene TRBJ2-3, with D tentatively TRBD2 (6 bases). The CDR3 consists of 12 residues. Deletions cut 6 bases from V and 7 bases from J, with 14 bases between. Germline CDR1 and CDR2: DFQATT and SNEGSKA (reference sequence). The CDR3 bases are TGCAGTGCCCCTTGGGACTCCAATACGCAGTATTTT. Protein: CSAPWDSNTQYF.

This sequence joins TRBV7-6 and TRBJ2-7, with D uncertain. CDR1 and CDR2 (germline): SGHVS, FNYEAQ. V was shortened by 5 bases and J by 6 bases, with 17 bases between the two germline ends. This CDR3 is built from 14 residues. CDR3 bases: TGTGCCAGCAGCCCTAGTGGGCCGATCGCCGAGCAGTACTTC. Translating gives CASSPSGPIAEQYF. Drawing the rest from reference TRBV7-6 and TRBJ2-7, the complete variable domain is GAGVSQSPRYKVTKRGQDVALRCDPISGHVSLYWYRQALGQGPEFLTYFNYEAQQDKSGLPNDRFSAERPEGSISTLTIQRTEQRDSAMYRCASSPSGPIAEQYFGPGTRLTVT.

The table lists this clonotype with a count of one. V usage is TRBV4-1 and J usage is TRBJ2-2; 13 bases are shared with TRBD2. V shed 2 bases, J shed 4 bases, and the junction held 1 base outside the gene matches. Germline loops: CDR1 MGHRA, CDR2 YSYEKL. CDR3 length: 16 residues. Written as DNA, the CDR3 is TGCGCCAGCAGCCAAACTAGCGGGGGGGCCACCGGGGAGCTGTTTTTT. It yields the protein CASSQTSGGATGELFF.

This sequence joins TRBV12-3 or TRBV12-4 and TRBJ2-7, with 8 bases aligning to TRBD1. The CDR3 covers 14 residues. Trimming took 7 bases from V and 7 from J; bases not matched to a gene: 12. CDR3 protein: CASTWGQADNEQYF. As DNA, the CDR3 is TGTGCCAGCACCTGGGGACAGGCAGACAATGAGCAGTACTTC.

Turning to this clonotype: The junction departs from the called germline gene at one end, perhaps through a read error. The chain links TRBV7-2 to TRBJ1-4; the match to TRBD1 covers 10 bases. The CDR3 has 15 residues. Germline V gives CDR1 SGHTA, CDR2 FQGNSA. CDR3 bases: TGTGCCAACAGCGCCGCGACAGGGGGCTTTGAAAAACTGTTTTTT. Its protein product is CANSAATGGFEKLFF.

With respect to this clonotype: Because the CDR3 is missing its conserved closing phenylalanine or tryptophan, this is likely a read error. This sequence joins TRBV5-6 and TRBJ2-1, with D possibly TRBD1 on 5 matching bases. This CDR3 is 12 amino acids long. Trimming removed 2 bases from V and 6 bases from J, with 6 bases in between. The V gene's germline CDR1 is SGHDT and CDR2 YYEEEE. In DNA form, the CDR3 reads TGTGCCAGCAGCTTTGACAGCAATGAGCAGTTCTTG. Translation: CASSFDSNEQFL.

The rearrangement links TRBV12-3 or TRBV12-4 to TRBJ2-5; 8 nucleotides match TRBD2. V dropped 1 base and J dropped 5; count of bases not matched to a gene: 3. This CDR3 contains 14 residues. CDR3 residues: CASSLGGGSETQYF. CDR3 DNA: TGTGCCAGCAGTTTAGGCGGGGGGAGCGAGACCCAGTACTTC.

V gene TRBV6-5 combines with J gene TRBJ1-4, with D perhaps matching TRBD1 (5 bases). The V gene lost 0 bases and the J gene lost 5 bases, with 10 bases spanning the gap. This CDR3 is 15 amino acids long. CDR1 and CDR2 from the germline V gene are MNHEY and SVGAGI. The CDR3 DNA is TGTGCCAGCAGTTACTCGGGACGGCAGAATGAAAAACTGTTTTTT. Its protein product is CASSYSGRQNEKLFF.

About this clonotype: Germline and junction disagree at one end, which may indicate a read error. V is TRBV14 and J is TRBJ2-6; D gene uncertain. Germline loops: CDR1 SGHDN, CDR2 FVKESK. This CDR3 has 14 residues. The chain's CDR3 is CTSSPLGGANVLTF. The DNA for the CDR3 is TGTACCAGCAGCCCACTTGGGGGGGCCAACGTCCTGACTTTC. The entire variable domain, with the rest obtained from reference TRBV14 and TRBJ2-6, is as follows: EAGVTQFPSHSVIEKGQTVTLRCDPISGHDNLYWYRRVMGKEIKFLLHFVKESKQDESGMPNNRFLAERTGGTYSTLKVQPAELEDSGVYFCTSSPLGGANVLTFGAGSRLTVL.